The clone carrying this T cell receptor (beta chain) was counted between two and nine times. This sample stems from a study of blood T cell repertoires in COVID-19. CDR3 length equals 15 residues. V shed 1 base and J shed 8 bases, with 18 bases lying between them. The germline CDR1 and CDR2 sequences are SGHKS and YYEKEE (reference sequence). The repertoire was sequenced with immunoSEQ multiplex PCR; TCRdb's copy has only in-frame clones and lacks some. Seen here are 310,000 or so clones, around 88% observed once, and the top ten hold around 2.1%. V usage is TRBV5-5 and J usage is TRBJ1-2, with a tentative D call TRBD1 (6 bases). This TCR was sampled from a woman in her 30s who had recovered from COVID-19. The source material was peripheral blood. CDR3 region: CASSLRGAQSLGYTF. CDR3 coding DNA: TGTGCCAGCAGCTTGCGGGGGGCGCAGAGTTTGGGCTACACCTTC.